The subject of this entry is one TCR beta chain. Its antigen remains unknown. One end of the junction varies from germline; a read error may be responsible. The authors made TCR beta cDNA from roughly 480 ng total RNA with a constant-region primer. Construction of TCR beta libraries relied on three successive nested multiplex PCR rounds employing slightly modified ARM-PCR. Amplification in the first two PCR rounds was performed using TRBV1-TRBV30 forward primers and a C-beta reverse primer for roughly 9 cycles each. TCRdb re-called the multiplex PCR reads with MiXCR, one entry per CDR3 protein. The table includes 65,000 to 90,000 distinct CDR3 sequences, 60% to 75% detected once. The CDR3 length is 14 residues. Germline CDR1 reads SQVTM; CDR2 reads ANQGSEA. Co-extracting RNA and DNA was done with roughly 17-33 mg of unsorted bulk tissue as input. This sample was included in a study of tumor-infiltrating lymphocytes in primary liver carcinoma. Study overall: The yield of productive TCRbeta reads per sample was roughly 3.65 to 8 million and was similar across tissue types.

Notes on the study in general: The study found a significantly higher top-250-clone fraction in tumors than in blood (p = 0.039). Only about 7-25% of top clones occurred in every one of the five tumor regions. Researchers found tumor-adjacent and tumor-blood pairs overlapped less than tumor region pairs.

Sequencing was carried out using liver tumor tissue from sampling region 1. Regarding subset: tumor region T1, superior pole. The chain combines TRBV29-1 with TRBJ2-7; TRBD2 matches 11 bases. This receptor was obtained from a man aged 40-49 years with primary liver carcinoma and hepatitis B virus infection. For the CDR3, the DNA is TGCGGCGTTAGAATAGCGGGAGGGCCCTACGAACAGTACTTC. Translating gives CGVRIAGGPYEQYF.